What follows is one TCR beta chain and its context. Looked up from germline, CDR1 is LGHNA and CDR2 is YSLEER. The CDR3 runs 15 residues. V was pared by 0 bases and J by 8 bases, with 7 bases of the junction left unmatched. Unique molecular identifiers tagged the TCRbeta library. Each CDR3 protein is one row after TCRdb ran MiXCR on the PCR reads. The sample has some 640,000 distinct CDR3 sequences; around a sixth are singletons. This record belongs to a study of T-cell reconstitution after alpha-beta-depleted transplantation in children. The chain recombines TRBV4-3 with TRBJ1-2; 9 bases are shared with TRBD1. This sample comprised PBMCs from the stem cell graft donor, obtained from the stem cell graft. This TCR derives from a human donor who donated a stem cell graft to a child with acute myeloid leukemia. The CDR3 loop is CASSQELGTGKGYTF. DNA of the CDR3: TGCGCCAGCAGCCAAGAATTAGGGACAGGGAAGGGCTACACCTTC.